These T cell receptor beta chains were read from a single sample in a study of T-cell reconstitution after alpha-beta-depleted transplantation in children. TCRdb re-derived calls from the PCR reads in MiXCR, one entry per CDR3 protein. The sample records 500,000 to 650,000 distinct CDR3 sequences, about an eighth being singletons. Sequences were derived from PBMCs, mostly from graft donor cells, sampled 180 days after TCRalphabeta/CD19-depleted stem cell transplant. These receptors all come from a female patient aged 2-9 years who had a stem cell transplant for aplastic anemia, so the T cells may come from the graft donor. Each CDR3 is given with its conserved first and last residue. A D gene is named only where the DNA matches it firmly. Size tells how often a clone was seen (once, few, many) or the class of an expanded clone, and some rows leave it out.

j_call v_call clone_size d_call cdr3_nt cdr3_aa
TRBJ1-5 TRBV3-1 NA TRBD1 TGTGCCAGCAGCCAGGGGAGACAGGGGAATCAGCCCCAGCATTTT CASSQGRQGNQPQHF
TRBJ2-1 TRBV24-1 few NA TGTGCCACCAGTGATTTCGCCCACAATGAGCAGTTCTTC CATSDFAHNEQFF
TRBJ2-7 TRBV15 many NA TGTGCCACCAGCAGGGACACAGGTGTAGGCTACGAGCAGTACTTC CATSRDTGVGYEQYF
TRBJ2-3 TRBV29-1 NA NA TGCAGCGTTGTCCGTCCGGGGGGCGGCACAGATACGCAGTATTTT CSVVRPGGGTDTQYF
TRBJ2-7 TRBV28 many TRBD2 TGTGCCAGCAGTTTATTTGGACTAGCGGGAGTCTACGAGCAGTACTTC CASSLFGLAGVYEQYF
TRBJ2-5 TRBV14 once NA TGTGCCAGCAGCCAAGAAGGTCAGACCCAGTACTTC CASSQEGQTQYF
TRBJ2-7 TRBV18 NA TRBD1 TGTGCCAGCTCACCACAGGGACAGAGCTCCTACGAGCAGTACTTC CASSPQGQSSYEQYF
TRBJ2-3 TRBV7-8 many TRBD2 TGTGCCAGCAGCTCCGGAGTAGCGGGAGGGGCAGATACGCAGTATTTT CASSSGVAGGADTQYF
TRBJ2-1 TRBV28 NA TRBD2 TGTGCCAGCAGTTTAGCGGGGACTAGCGGGAGGGGTGAGCAGTTCTTC CASSLAGTSGRGEQFF
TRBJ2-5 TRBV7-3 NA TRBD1 TGTGCCAGCAGCTCCCAGGGGGCGAAAACCCAGTACTTC CASSSQGAKTQYF
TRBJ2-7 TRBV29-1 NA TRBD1 TGCAGCGTTGAACTGTCGGGACAGGGGGCGAGGGAGCAGTACTTC CSVELSGQGAREQYF
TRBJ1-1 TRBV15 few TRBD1 TGTGCCACCAGCACTCGACAGGGCAAGAACACTGAAGCTTTCTTT CATSTRQGKNTEAFF
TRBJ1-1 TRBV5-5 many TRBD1 TGTGCCAGCAGGTTAGGACAGGCGAACACTGAAGCTTTCTTT CASRLGQANTEAFF
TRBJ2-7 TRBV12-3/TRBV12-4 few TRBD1 TGTGCCAGCAGTCGTCGGGACAGTTCCTCCTACGAGCAGTACTTC CASSRRDSSSYEQYF
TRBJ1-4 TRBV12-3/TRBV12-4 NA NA TGTGCCAGCAGGGGGCGGGAAGGAAAACTGTTTTTT CASRGREGKLFF
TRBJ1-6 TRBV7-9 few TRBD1 TGTGCCAGCACTCAGACAGGGGGTTCACCCCTCCACTTT CASTQTGGSPLHF
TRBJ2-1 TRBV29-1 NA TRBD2 TGCAGCGTTTATAGCGGGAGACCCCGGAATGAGCAGTTCTTC CSVYSGRPRNEQFF
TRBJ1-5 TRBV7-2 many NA TGTGCCAGCAGCTTAAGTAGCAATCAGCCCCAGCATTTT CASSLSSNQPQHF
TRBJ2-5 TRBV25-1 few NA TGTGCCAGCAGTGACGTGGGGAATGCCCAGTACTTC CASSDVGNAQYF
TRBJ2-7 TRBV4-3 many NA TGCGCCAGCAGCCAAGATACGGCGGGGTGGGAGCAGTACTTC CASSQDTAGWEQYF
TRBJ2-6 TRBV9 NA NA TGTGCCAGCAACTACGACAGGAGCTCTGGGGCCAACGTCCTGACTTTC CASNYDRSSGANVLTF
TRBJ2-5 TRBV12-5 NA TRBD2 TGTGCTAGTGGTTTGACAATAGCGGGAGAGACCCAGTACTTC CASGLTIAGETQYF
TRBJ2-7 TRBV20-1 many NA TGCAGTGTTGACGCGGGACAAACCTCGGGGGAGCAGTACTTC CSVDAGQTSGEQYF
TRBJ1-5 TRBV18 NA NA TGTGCCAGCTCAGGAGGCCTCTTACAGCCCCAGCATTTT CASSGGLLQPQHF
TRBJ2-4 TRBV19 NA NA TGTGCCAGTAAACCTCCCAGCGGATTAGCCAAAAACATTCAGTACTTC CASKPPSGLAKNIQYF
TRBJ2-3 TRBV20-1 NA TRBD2 TGCGGGGGTGGCCTAGCGGGAGGGCCGGTTCTGGATACGCAGTATTTT CGGGLAGGPVLDTQYF
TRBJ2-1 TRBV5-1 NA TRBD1 TGCGCCAGCAGCCTTAACAGGGGTTGGGAGCAGTTCTTC CASSLNRGWEQFF
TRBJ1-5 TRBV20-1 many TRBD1 TGCAGTGCCAGGGGGAGAGGGACGGTGTATCAGCCCCAGCATTTT CSARGRGTVYQPQHF
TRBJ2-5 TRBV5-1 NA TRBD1 TGCGCCAGCAGCCAGGGCCGGGACAGGGGGGAACAAGAGACCCAGTACTTC CASSQGRDRGEQETQYF